This section outlines one T cell receptor (beta chain) sequence together with its context. Its antigen is not known. MiXCR, applied by TCRdb to the reads, yields one record per CDR3 protein. The sample comprises fewer than 200,000 distinct CDR3 sequences, approximately 15% of which are singletons, and over 20% rests with the top ten. The CDR3 covers 15 residues. V lost 6 bases and J lost 4; bases outside the gene matches: 9. CDR1 and CDR2 (germline): MNHEY, SVGEGT. The data stem from a study of T cell repertoires in cytomegalovirus infection. The overall study: From public TCR beta signatures came an indication of both CMV infection and matching HLA type.

Whole-study results and caveats: Ex vivo responses were dominated by HLA-C-restricted CMV-specific TCR beta clonotypes. The cumulative frequency of public TCR beta families distinguished individuals who carried CMV together with the relevant HLA.

Sequencing input: PBMCs. The clonotype comes from a human donor in good health (CMV status not recorded). Some clones in this sample may be carry-over from other donors' samples. The gene calls are TRBV6-2 or TRBV6-3 and TRBJ2-1; 7 positions match TRBD2. The CDR3 protein is CASSPRESVYNEQFF. DNA of the CDR3: TGTGCCAGCAGCCCGCGGGAGAGCGTGTACAATGAGCAGTTCTTC.